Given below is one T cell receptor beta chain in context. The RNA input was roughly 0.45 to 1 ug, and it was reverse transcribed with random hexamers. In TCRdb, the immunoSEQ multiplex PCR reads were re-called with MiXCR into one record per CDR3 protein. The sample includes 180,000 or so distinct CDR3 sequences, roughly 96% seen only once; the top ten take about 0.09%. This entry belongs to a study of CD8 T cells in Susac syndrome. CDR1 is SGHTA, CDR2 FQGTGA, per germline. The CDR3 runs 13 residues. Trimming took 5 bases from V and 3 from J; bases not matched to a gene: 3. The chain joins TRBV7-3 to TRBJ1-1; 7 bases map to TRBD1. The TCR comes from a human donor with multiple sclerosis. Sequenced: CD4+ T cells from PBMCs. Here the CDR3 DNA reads TGTGCCAGCAGCCAGGGGGTAGACACTGAAGCTTTCTTT. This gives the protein CASSQGVDTEAFF. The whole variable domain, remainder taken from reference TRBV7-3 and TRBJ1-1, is GAGVSQTPSNKVTEKGKYVELRCDPISGHTALYWYRQSLGQGPEFLIYFQGTGAADDSGLPNDRFFAVRPEGSVSTLKIQRTERGDSAVYLCASSQGVDTEAFFGQGTRLTVV.